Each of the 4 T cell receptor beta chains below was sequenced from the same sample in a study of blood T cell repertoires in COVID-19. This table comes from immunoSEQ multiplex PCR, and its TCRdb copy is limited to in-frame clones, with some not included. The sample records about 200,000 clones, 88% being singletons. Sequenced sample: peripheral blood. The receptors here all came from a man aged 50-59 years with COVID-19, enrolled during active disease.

The CDR3 is CASSLAGGQGRGSQPQHF. The CDR3 nucleotides read TGTGCCAGCAGCTTAGCGGGGGGGCAGGGAAGGGGAAGTCAGCCCCAGCATTTT. The chain is built from TRBV7-6 and TRBJ1-5; TRBD1 might be the D (6 bases). Germline V gene sequence: CDR1 SGHVS, CDR2 FNYEAQ. The ends were cut back, 0 bases at V and 6 bases at J, with 21 bases in the middle. This CDR3 has 18 residues.

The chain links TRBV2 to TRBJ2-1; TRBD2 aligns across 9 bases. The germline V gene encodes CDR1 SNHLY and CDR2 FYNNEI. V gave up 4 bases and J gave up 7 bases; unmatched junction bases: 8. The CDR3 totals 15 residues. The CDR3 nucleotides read TGTGCCAGCAGTGCACTAGCGGGTGTCTGGAATGAGCAGTTCTTC. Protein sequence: CASSALAGVWNEQFF.

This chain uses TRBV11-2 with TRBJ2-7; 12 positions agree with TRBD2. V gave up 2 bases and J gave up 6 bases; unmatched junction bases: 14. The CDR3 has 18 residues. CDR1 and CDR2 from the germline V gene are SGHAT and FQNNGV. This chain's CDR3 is CASSLFEPRLAGVSEQYF. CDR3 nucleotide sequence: TGTGCCAGCAGCTTATTTGAACCAAGACTAGCGGGAGTCTCCGAGCAGTACTTC.

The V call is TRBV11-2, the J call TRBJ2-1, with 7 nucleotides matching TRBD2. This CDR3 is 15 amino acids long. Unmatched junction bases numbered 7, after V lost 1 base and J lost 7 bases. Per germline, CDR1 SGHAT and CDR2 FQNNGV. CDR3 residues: CASSLVGGRENEQFF. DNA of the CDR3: TGTGCCAGCAGCTTAGTGGGAGGGCGAGAAAATGAGCAGTTCTTC.